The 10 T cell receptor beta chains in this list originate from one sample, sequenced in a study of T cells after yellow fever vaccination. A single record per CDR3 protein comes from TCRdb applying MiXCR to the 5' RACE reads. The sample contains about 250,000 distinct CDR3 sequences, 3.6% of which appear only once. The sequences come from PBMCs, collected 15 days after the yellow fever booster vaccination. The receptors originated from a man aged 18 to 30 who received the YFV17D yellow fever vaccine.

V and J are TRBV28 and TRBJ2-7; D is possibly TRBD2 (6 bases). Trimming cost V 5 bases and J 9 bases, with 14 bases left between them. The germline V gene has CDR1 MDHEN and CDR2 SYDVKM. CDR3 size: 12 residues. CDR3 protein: CASSGMEGWQYV. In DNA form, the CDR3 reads TGTGCCAGCAGTGGCATGGAGGGGTGGCAGTACGTC.

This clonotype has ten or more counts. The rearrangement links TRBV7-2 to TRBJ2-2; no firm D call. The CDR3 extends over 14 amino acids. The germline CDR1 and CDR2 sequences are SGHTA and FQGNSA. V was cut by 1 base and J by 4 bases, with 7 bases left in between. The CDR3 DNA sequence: TGTGCCAGCAGCTTAGGTCCCGCCACCGGGGAGCTGTTTTTT. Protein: CASSLGPATGELFF. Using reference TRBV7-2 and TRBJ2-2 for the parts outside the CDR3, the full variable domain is GAGVSQSPSNKVTEKGKDVELRCDPISGHTALYWYRQSLGQGLEFLIYFQGNSAPDKSGLPSDRFSAERTGGSVSTLTIQRTQQEDSAVYLCASSLGPATGELFFGEGSRLTVL.

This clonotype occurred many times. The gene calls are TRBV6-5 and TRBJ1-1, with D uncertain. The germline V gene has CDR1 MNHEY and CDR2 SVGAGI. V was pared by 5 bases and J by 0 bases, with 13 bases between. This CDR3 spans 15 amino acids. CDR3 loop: CASSTPGNMNTEAFF. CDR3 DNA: TGTGCCAGCAGTACACCGGGCAACATGAACACTGAAGCTTTCTTT.

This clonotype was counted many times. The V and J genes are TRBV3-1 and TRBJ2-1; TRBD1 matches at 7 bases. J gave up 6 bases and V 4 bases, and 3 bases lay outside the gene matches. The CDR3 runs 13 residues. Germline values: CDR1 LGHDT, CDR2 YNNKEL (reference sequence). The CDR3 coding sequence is TGTGCCAGCAGCCGAGGACAGGCCAATGAGCAGTTCTTC. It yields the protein CASSRGQANEQFF.

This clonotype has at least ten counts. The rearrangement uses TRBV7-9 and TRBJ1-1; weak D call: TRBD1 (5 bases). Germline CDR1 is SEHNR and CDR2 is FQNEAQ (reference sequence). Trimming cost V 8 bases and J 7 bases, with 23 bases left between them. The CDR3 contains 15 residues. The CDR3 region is CASGGPTASLSEAFF. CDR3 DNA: TGTGCCAGCGGGGGACCGACAGCCAGCCTAAGTGAAGCTTTCTTT.

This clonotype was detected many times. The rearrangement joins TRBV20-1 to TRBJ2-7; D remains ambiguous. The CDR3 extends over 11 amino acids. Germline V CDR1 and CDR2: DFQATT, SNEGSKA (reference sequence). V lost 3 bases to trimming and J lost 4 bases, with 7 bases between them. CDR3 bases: TGCAGTGCTAGCCAGCGTTACGAGCAGTACTTC. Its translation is CSASQRYEQYF.

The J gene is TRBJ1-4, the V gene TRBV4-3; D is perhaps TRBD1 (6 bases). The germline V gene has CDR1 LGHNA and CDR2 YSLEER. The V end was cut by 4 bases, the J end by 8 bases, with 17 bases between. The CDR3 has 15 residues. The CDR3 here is CASSPSRGAREKLFF. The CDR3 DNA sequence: TGCGCCAGCAGCCCCTCGCGGGGGGCAAGGGAAAAACTGTTTTTT.

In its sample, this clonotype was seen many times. The CDR3 coding sequence is TGCGCCAGCAGCCAAGATCCAGGGACAGATACGCAGTATTTT. Translation: CASSQDPGTDTQYF. The chain uses TRBV4-3 and TRBJ2-3; maybe TRBD1 (5 bases). The CDR3 spans 14 residues. Germline loops: CDR1 LGHNA, CDR2 YSLEER. The germline V and J ends were trimmed by 0 bases and 3 bases, with 7 bases remaining between them.

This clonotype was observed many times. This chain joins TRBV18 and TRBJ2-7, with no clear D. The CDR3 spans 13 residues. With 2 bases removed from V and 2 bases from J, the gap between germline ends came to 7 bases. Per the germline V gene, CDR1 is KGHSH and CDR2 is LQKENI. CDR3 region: CASSPTPPYEQYF. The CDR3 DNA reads TGTGCCAGCTCACCAACTCCCCCCTACGAGCAGTACTTC.

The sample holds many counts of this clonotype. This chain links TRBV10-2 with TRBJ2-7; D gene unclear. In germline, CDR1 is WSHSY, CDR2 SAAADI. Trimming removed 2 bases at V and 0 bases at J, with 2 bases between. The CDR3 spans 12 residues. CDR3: CASSEVSYEQYF. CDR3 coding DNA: TGCGCCAGCAGTGAGGTCTCCTACGAGCAGTACTTC.